The sequence of this T cell receptor (beta chain) was determined in a study of T-cell reconstitution after alpha-beta-depleted transplantation in children. As it was prepared, the TCRbeta library received unique molecular identifiers. Each CDR3 protein gets one entry after TCRdb re-called the PCR reads with MiXCR. The sample has some 200,000 distinct CDR3 sequences, 8.4% seen once. The CDR3 spans 12 residues. The ends were cut back, 7 bases at V and 5 bases at J, with 11 bases in the middle. Per the germline V gene, CDR1 is MNHEY and CDR2 is SVGAGI. The rearrangement uses TRBV6-5 and TRBJ2-5; D remains unclear. The sequences come from PBMCs, mostly from graft donor cells, collected 360 days after TCRalphabeta/CD19-depleted stem cell transplant. This sequence was found in a male patient aged 2 to 9 who had a stem cell transplant for acute myeloid leukemia, so the T cells may come from the graft donor. CDR3 region: CASTRDRETQYF. The CDR3 DNA follows: TGTGCCAGCACTCGTGATCGGGAGACCCAGTACTTC.